This entry features one T cell receptor beta chain sequence. The antigen is undetermined. Germline CDR1 is SGHNT and CDR2 is YENEEA. The CDR3 contains 16 residues. J gave up 6 bases and V 2 bases, and 9 bases lay outside the gene matches. This sample stems from a study of T cell responses to AZD1222 COVID-19 vaccine. Study results and caveats: Only after the peak T cell response were repertoires sampled.

Sequencing used immunoSEQ multiplex PCR; TCRdb keeps in-frame clones, though not all of them. This repertoire shows approximately 130,000 clones, around 88% found once; its top ten account for 11%. The sample consisted of peripheral blood, taken on day 0 of MenACWY control vaccination. The chain combines TRBV11-3 with TRBJ2-7, with 11 bases matching TRBD2. The receptor's source is an adult in good health. The CDR3 is CASSLYLAGGRPEQYF. The CDR3, as DNA: TGTGCCAGCAGCTTATACCTAGCGGGAGGTCGCCCCGAGCAGTACTTC. The full variable domain, in which reference TRBV11-3 and TRBJ2-7 provide the parts outside the CDR3, is EAGVVQSPRYKIIEKKQPVAFWCNPISGHNTLYWYLQNLGQGPELLIRYENEEAVDDSQLPKDRFSAERLKGVDSTLKIQPAELGDSAVYLCASSLYLAGGRPEQYFGPGTRLTVT.